This TCR beta chain came from a study of blood T cell repertoires in COVID-19 (dated by TCRdb to about 2020). Notes on the research overall: Samples from collaborators originated in the United States, Italy and Spain and spanned both the acute and convalescent phases of COVID-19. The samples were drawn from two sources: the first 160 participants of the ongoing ImmuneRACE study, and 1,000 to 1,500 subjects contributed by 6 global collaborators. The prospective study material was composed of cDNA or gDNA derived from T cells, B-cell-depleted T cells, or PBMCs. The dataset comprised deeply sampled blood TCRbeta repertoires from subjects exposed to, actively infected with, or recovered from COVID-19. Where HLA class I and class II types were available, the types were taken from metadata supplied by the sample provider, not from assay-based typing. The repertoires were released in a freely available public database meant as a resource for research on the immune response to SARS-CoV-2. Nearly every sample came with metadata listing a de-identified subject ID, COVID-19 status, age in years and sex. The full study reports these points: The quantity of clinical and demographic metadata differed by source and by participant and was supplied without curation.

Collaborating institutions collected whole blood in K2EDTA tubes following their own protocols. Collaborator samples were shipped for TCRbeta analysis as frozen whole blood, isolated PBMCs, or DNA extracted from either sample type. The immunoSEQ Assay, a bias-controlled multiplex PCR, was used to amplify TCRbeta CDR3 regions from genomic DNA. As for the original processing: The number of nucleated cells in each sample was estimated from the amplification of reference gene primers within the assay. Sequence reads were collapsed and filtered to measure the absolute abundance of every unique TCRbeta CDR3 rearrangement. For each sample, productive Simpson clonality was calculated by taking the square root of Simpson's diversity index across productive rearrangements. TCRdb retrieved this table from immuneACCESS and kept in-frame rearrangements only. Not all clones are present; in checked studies, unresolved V genes account for under half, and no reason is known for the remainder. The DNA gave D and trimming, while V, J and clone size come from that table. Here the sample has over 100,000 clones; approximately 90% occur a single time. Approximately 1.1% of the sample is in the top ten clones.

Trimming costs V 5 bases and J 0 bases, and their ends lie 8 bases apart. CDR1 and CDR2 are read off the germline V gene as SGHVS and FQNEAQ. Taken from cysteine to phenylalanine, the CDR3 has 14 residues. The read is trimmed to its CDR3 DNA, 42 bases read in frame from base 1. Note on this clone: No cognate antigen has been identified for it. Per-base qualities were not stored, and no clone one base away is much larger.

The sequence joins TRBV7-8 to TRBJ2-1, and perhaps TRBD2 as D gene, on 6 matching bases. This receptor was taken from a human donor in a cohort sampled during active COVID-19. What was sequenced was peripheral blood. In nucleotides, the sequence is TGTGCCAGCAGCGGGGGGAGCTCCTACAATGAGCAGTTCTTC. Its protein reads: CASSGGSSYNEQFF.